A single sample is the source of the 5 T cell receptor beta chains below, sequenced in a study of blood T cell repertoires in COVID-19. Sequencing used immunoSEQ multiplex PCR; TCRdb keeps in-frame clones, though not all of them. The data show hundreds of thousands of clones, more than 75% seen once. Sequences were obtained from PBMCs or T cells enriched from blood (not recorded which). These receptors were taken from a middle-aged man who had recovered from COVID-19.

V usage is TRBV5-5 and J usage is TRBJ1-4, with no clear D. The germline V gene has CDR1 SGHKS and CDR2 YYEKEE (reference sequence). The CDR3 has 13 amino acids. Between the trimmed V and J ends, which lost 0 bases and 7 bases, there was a span of 7 bases. The CDR3 region is CASSLASVEKLFF. Written as DNA, the CDR3 is TGTGCCAGCAGCTTGGCCTCAGTTGAAAAACTGTTTTTT. The full variable domain, completed using reference TRBV5-5 and TRBJ1-4, is DAGVTQSPTHLIKTRGQQVTLRCSPISGHKSVSWYQQVLGQGPQFIFQYYEKEERGRGNFPDRFSARQFPNYSSELNVNALLLGDSALYLCASSLASVEKLFFGSGTQLSVL.

This clone was found a few times. The rearrangement joins TRBV7-2 to TRBJ1-1; D may be TRBD1 (5 bases). V lost 4 bases and J lost 6, with 9 bases in between. CDR3 length: 12 amino acids. CDR1 is SGHTA, CDR2 FQGNSA, per germline. The CDR3 region is CASSWAGAEAFF. The CDR3 DNA reads as TGTGCCAGCAGCTGGGCGGGGGCTGAAGCTTTCTTT.

The chain is built from TRBV5-4 and TRBJ2-2; TRBD1 matches 8 bases. Germline CDR1 and CDR2: SGHNT and YYREEE (reference sequence). The V gene end was trimmed by 3 bases and the J gene end by 6 bases; junction bases not matched to a gene: 7. The CDR3 loop spans 15 amino acids. DNA of the CDR3: TGTGCCAGCAGCTACCCGGACAGGGACCCCGGGGAGCTGTTTTTT. Translation gives CASSYPDRDPGELFF. Supplemented by reference TRBV5-4 and TRBJ2-2, the full variable domain reads ETGVTQSPTHLIKTRGQQVTLRCSSQSGHNTVSWYQQALGQGPQFIFQYYREEENGRGNFPPRFSGLQFPNYSSELNVNALELDDSALYLCASSYPDRDPGELFFGEGSRLTVL.

V is TRBV11-3 and J is TRBJ2-1; TRBD1 aligns across 9 bases. Per the germline V gene, CDR1 is SGHNT and CDR2 is YENEEA. The CDR3 is 16 residues long. V lost 0 bases, J lost 2 bases, and 2 bases stayed unmatched. CDR3 nucleotides: TGTGCCAGCAGCTTAGAACAGGGGGCCCCCTACAATGAGCAGTTCTTC. It encodes CASSLEQGAPYNEQFF.

This chain links TRBV28 with TRBJ2-7; 7 bases are shared with TRBD2. This CDR3 is built from 16 residues. CDR1 is MDHEN and CDR2 is SYDVKM in the germline V gene. The junction had 14 bases not matched to a gene; V was cut back by 1 base and J by 8 bases. The CDR3 protein is CASSLSRPSGVRKQYF. The DNA for the CDR3 is TGTGCCAGCAGTTTATCCCGCCCTAGCGGCGTCCGAAAGCAGTACTTC. Full variable domain (remainder filled in from reference TRBV28 and TRBJ2-7): DVKVTQSSRYLVKRTGEKVFLECVQDMDHENMFWYRQDPGLGLRLIYFSYDVKMKEKGDIPEGYSVSREKKERFSLILESASTNQTSMYLCASSLSRPSGVRKQYFGPGTRLTVT.